The text below deals with one TCR beta chain. Its antigen is not known. CD4 enrichment then naive enrichment separated naive from memory CD4+ cells. CEF-cultured naive and memory CD4+ T cell DNA got survey-level sequencing. TCRdb keeps only in-frame clones here, not all; method: immunoSEQ multiplex PCR. This sample has about 36,000 clones, with just over 75% found just once. The sample originates from a study of CD4 T cells in relation to SARS-CoV-2 and coronaviruses. Study details: The restricting HLA molecule for shared crossreactive spike epitopes was mapped.

Findings and caveats of the study: Each donor contributed either pre-pandemic or post-infection samples, not both.

CDR3 length equals 17 residues. This TCR was recovered from an adult with COVID-19. The sequencing input was memory CD4+ T cells from PBMCs, cultured in vitro. This rearrangement joins TRBV1 to TRBJ2-2; TRBD1 is taken as the D call from the table, unchecked against the DNA. TRBV1 is listed as a pseudogene. CDR3 sequence reads: CTSSQEDSPPNTGELFF. The CDR3 DNA reads TGCACCAGCAGCCAAGAAGACAGCCCACCGAACACCGGGGAGCTGTTTTTT.